This T cell receptor (beta chain) was sequenced during a study of shared clonotypes between healthy human individuals. Study-level findings and limits: The study generally estimated greater richness for naive than memory subsets.

In regard to this clone: Its antigen remains unidentified.

This CDR3 comprises 15 residues. CDR1 and CDR2 from the germline V gene are LGHNA and YNFKEQ. With 4 bases clipped from V and 6 bases from J, the junction kept 7 bases outside the gene matches. TCRdb keeps only in-frame clones here, not all; method: immunoSEQ multiplex PCR. This sample yields some 2,000,000 clones, of which around 95% are seen a single time; roughly 0.13% belongs to the top ten. This TCR was sampled from a man aged 18 to 30 in good health. What was sequenced was naive CD4+ T cells sorted from blood. As for subset: CD45RA+ positively selected. The V call is TRBV4-2, the J call TRBJ2-1; TRBD2 matches 9 bases. The chain's CDR3 is CASSLGLAPFNEQFF. The CDR3 DNA sequence: TGTGCCAGCAGCCTGGGACTAGCCCCTTTCAATGAGCAGTTCTTC.